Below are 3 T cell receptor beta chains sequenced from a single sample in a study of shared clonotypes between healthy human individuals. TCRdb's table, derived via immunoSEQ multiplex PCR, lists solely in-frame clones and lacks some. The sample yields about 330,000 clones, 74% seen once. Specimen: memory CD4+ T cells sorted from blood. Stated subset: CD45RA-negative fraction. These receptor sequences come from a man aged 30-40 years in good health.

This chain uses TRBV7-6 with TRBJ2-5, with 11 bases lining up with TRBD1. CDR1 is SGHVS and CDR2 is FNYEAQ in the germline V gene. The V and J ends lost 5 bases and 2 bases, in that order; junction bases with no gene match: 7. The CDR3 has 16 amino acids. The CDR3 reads CASSAGQGAQQETQYF. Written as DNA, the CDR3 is TGTGCCAGCAGCGCCGGACAGGGGGCCCAACAAGAGACCCAGTACTTC.

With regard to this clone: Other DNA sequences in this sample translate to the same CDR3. This chain's CDR3 is CAISSSGSTDTQYF. In nucleotides, the CDR3 is TGTGCCATCAGCTCTAGCGGCAGCACAGATACGCAGTATTTT. V usage is TRBV10-3 and J usage is TRBJ2-3, with 7 bases lining up with TRBD2. Per the germline V gene, CDR1 is ENHRY and CDR2 is SYGVKD. This CDR3 contains 14 residues. V shed 6 bases and J 0 bases; nucleotides not matched to a gene: 3.

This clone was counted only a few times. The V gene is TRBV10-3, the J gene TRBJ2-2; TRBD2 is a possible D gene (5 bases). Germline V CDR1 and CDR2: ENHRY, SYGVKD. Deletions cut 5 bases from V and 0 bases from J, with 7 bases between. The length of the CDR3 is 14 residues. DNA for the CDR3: TGTGCCATCAGTAGCGGAGCGAACACCGGGGAGCTGTTTTTT. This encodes CAISSGANTGELFF.